Listed below are T cell receptor beta chains from one sample, sequenced in a study of cytomegalovirus exposure and HLA in healthy donors. TCRdb keeps only in-frame clones here, not all; method: immunoSEQ multiplex PCR. Of approximately 75,000 clones in the sample, approximately 80% were seen once. Input material: PBMCs. Receptor source: a man in his 70s in good health and CMV-seropositive. CDR3s include the opening cysteine and the closing phenylalanine or tryptophan. A D gene is named only where the DNA matches it firmly. Only some rows state a clone size, as once, few, many or a class for expanded clones.

v_call clone_size d_call cdr3_aa
TRBV6-1 - - CASSEGDITNYGYTF
TRBV27 - - CASSLSRQETQYF
TRBV6-5 - - CASSRLGGYDGYTF
TRBV11-2 - - CASSLLPVDNEQFF
TRBV18 - TRBD2 CASSPPLAGTEQYF
TRBV7-9 - - CASSLDSGSEQFF
TRBV19 - TRBD2 CASSRLAGGVSYEQYF
TRBV6-4 - - CASSATNTDTQYF
TRBV6-5 - TRBD2 CASSSAGRRWETQYF
TRBV7-2 once TRBD1 CASSSDRGQPQHF
TRBV18 - TRBD1 CASSPGQDRIYGYTF
TRBV5-8 - TRBD2 CASSLGTSGDQKETQYF
TRBV19 - - CASSIRQAGNTIYF
TRBV5-1 - - CASSLGLISSYEQYF
TRBV5-1 - TRBD1 CASSPTGTGELTEAFF
TRBV7-2 - TRBD2 CASSLSPAAGGGYEQYF
TRBV10-3 - - CATGDEFYNEQFF
TRBV30 - - CAWSRVPPYEQYF
TRBV10-1 - TRBD1 CASSKQGAYGYTF
TRBV7-9 - - CASSLGPQSSYEQYF
TRBV5-1 - TRBD1 CASSPTGSYEQYF
TRBV7-2 - - CASSRLYWGVQETQYF
TRBV11-3 - - CASPPLFQGPHNSYEQYF
TRBV10-3 - - CAISRSETSGNTIYF
TRBV2 - - CASGESGLTEAFF
TRBV29-1 - - CSVEVAPVETQYF
TRBV6-1 - TRBD1 CASSADRVREQYF
TRBV9 - - CASSPQVARSIF
TRBV18 few - CASSPPVGGEAFF
TRBV5-4 - - CASSSWTSDEKLFF
TRBV4-1 few - CASSSSTDPSAQYF
TRBV6-1 few - CASSVTQGDTEAFF
TRBV29-1 - - CSVDLSQGNEQYF
TRBV28 - TRBD1 CASSSQQGAIGELFF
TRBV7-2 - TRBD2 CASSLGGRYTGELFF
TRBV5-1 few - CASSFRQRETQYF
TRBV5-4 - - CACFSEMGLRSYNEQFF
TRBV6-4 - TRBD2 CASSSSGGATDTQYF
TRBV13 - TRBD1 CASSLWSGGRAEAFF
TRBV2 - TRBD2 CASSLAGGPQETQYF
TRBV5-4 - - CASSLEGGQPQHF
TRBV7-3 - - CASSLDGTGELFF
TRBV5-1 - TRBD2 CASSPDRAGLSYEQYF
TRBV7-3 - TRBD2 CASSSRTSGSSGANVLTF
TRBV28 - - CASSEPGSRSYEQYF
TRBV29-1 - TRBD2 CSEAGVGETQYF
TRBV7-9 - TRBD1 CASSLIAGTGDNTGELFF
TRBV6-1 - - CASSEVRRASYNEQFF
TRBV2 - - CASTRGQFTDTQYF
TRBV15 once - CATSRDISSGNTIYF
TRBV4-2 - TRBD2 CASSQEGLAGGELFF
TRBV28 - - CATRSRWRTEAFF
TRBV2 - TRBD1 CASADRGGTDTQYF
TRBV6-5 - TRBD1 CASSYKTGTGGGYTF
TRBV5-1 - - CASSSGFENSPLHF
TRBV5-1 - - CASSSGHDTQYF
TRBV27 - - CASRTTRNTGELFF
TRBV10-3 - TRBD1 CATGQGTTDTQYF
TRBV2 - TRBD2 CASSEGWSSGRFYF
TRBV28 once - CASSSRTDLRGYTF